Listed here are 7 T cell receptor beta chains from one sample, sequenced in a study of CD8+ T cells in alopecia areata listed by TCRdb under 2018. Library preparation was by the immunoSEQ multiplex PCR assay. RNA was extracted from all samples and reverse transcribed into cDNA as template for TCR sequencing. The source is immuneACCESS, and TCRdb retained only in-frame sequences with V and J called. Part of the clones is not carried over; for the studies checked, unresolved V genes explain less than half of this, and the remainder is unexplained. Across this sample there are approximately 150,000 clones, with roughly 46% seen only once. The ten biggest clones cover approximately 0.99% of the sample. What this sample's time point label stands for: baseline before oral tofacitinib. Specimen: CD4+ T cells sorted from blood, collected at week 0. The receptors come from a human donor with alopecia areata.

The V call is TRBV29-1, the J call TRBJ2-7; perhaps TRBD1 as D (6 bases). The CDR3 has 14 residues. Germline loops: CDR1 SQVTM, CDR2 ANQGSEA. V lost 6 bases and J 7 bases, leaving 22 bases between the germline ends. The CDR3 reads CSVRQAPQGGEQYF. The CDR3 nucleotides read TGCAGCGTGCGACAGGCCCCTCAAGGAGGAGAGCAGTACTTC.

The genes are TRBV29-1 and TRBJ1-1; TRBD1 might be the D (5 bases). The V end lost 7 bases, the J end lost 2 bases, and 14 bases lay between the germline ends. Germline assignment: CDR1 SQVTM and CDR2 ANQGSEA. This CDR3 region has 13 residues. CDR3 sequence: CSGGVAGNTEAFF. The CDR3 DNA reads as TGCAGCGGAGGGGTGGCTGGAAACACTGAAGCTTTCTTT.

Only a few counts were recorded for this clone. The V call is TRBV18, the J call TRBJ2-7; D gene ambiguous. V was cut by 2 bases and J by 6 bases, with 8 bases left in between. Germline values: CDR1 KGHSH, CDR2 LQKENI. The CDR3 has 12 amino acids. The CDR3 DNA sequence: TGTGCCAGCTCACCAGAGCTACGCGAGCAGTACTTC. This gives the protein CASSPELREQYF.

The rearrangement joins TRBV19 to TRBJ1-2, with TRBD1 matching 7 bases. This CDR3 contains 15 residues. Germline assignment: CDR1 LNHDA and CDR2 SQIVND (reference sequence). V gave up 3 bases and J gave up 4 bases; unmatched junction bases: 8. The CDR3 here is CASSIATGTPYGYTF. The CDR3 DNA follows: TGTGCCAGTAGTATTGCGACAGGGACTCCCTATGGCTACACCTTC.

The chain joins TRBV6-5 to TRBJ2-5; no firm D call. Deletions cut 4 bases from V and 1 base from J, with 7 bases between. The CDR3 has 13 residues. Germline CDR1 reads MNHEY; CDR2 reads SVGAGI. The CDR3 bases are TGTGCCAGCAGTTCTTTCAGCCAAGAGACCCAGTACTTC. Translation gives CASSSFSQETQYF.

This chain uses TRBV28 with TRBJ2-1; D not certain. V was pared by 1 base and J by 9 bases, with 7 bases between. Germline V CDR1 and CDR2: MDHEN, SYDVKM. CDR3 length equals 12 residues. The CDR3: CASSLLGTEQFF. The CDR3 nucleotides are TGTGCCAGCAGTTTATTAGGTACTGAGCAGTTCTTC. Together with reference TRBV28 and TRBJ2-1, the CDR3 gives the full variable domain: DVKVTQSSRYLVKRTGEKVFLECVQDMDHENMFWYRQDPGLGLRLIYFSYDVKMKEKGDIPEGYSVSREKKERFSLILESASTNQTSMYLCASSLLGTEQFFGPGTRLTVL.

The rearrangement joins TRBV29-1 to TRBJ2-2; 7 bases are shared with TRBD2. The CDR3 totals 15 residues. J was trimmed by 1 base and V by 6 bases; bases with no gene match: 8. Germline-derived CDR1 and CDR2 are SQVTM and ANQGSEA. CDR3 nucleotide sequence: TGCAGCGTCCCGGCGGAGCGGGGGAACACCGGGGAGCTGTTTTTT. Translating gives CSVPAERGNTGELFF.